This T cell receptor (beta chain) was observed in a study of blood T cell repertoires in COVID-19. Study overall: The United States, Italy and Spain provided the acute and convalescent COVID-19 samples. T cells, B-cell-depleted T cells, or PBMCs supplied cDNA or gDNA.

The authors' processing: The assay estimated nucleated cells by amplifying reference gene primers. The repertoire was sequenced with immunoSEQ multiplex PCR; TCRdb's copy has only in-frame clones and lacks some. The V and J calls and clone size come from that table; D and trimming were worked out from the DNA. Here the sample spans roughly 150,000 clones, 75% to 90% being singletons. This clone was found a few times. V was cut by 3 bases and J by 0 bases, with 8 bases left in between. The CDR3 has 14 amino acids. Germline V CDR1 and CDR2: LGHDT, YNNKEL (reference sequence). The sample was peripheral blood. The clonotype comes from a human donor in a cohort sampled during active COVID-19. This sequence joins TRBV3-1 (or the pseudogene TRBV3-2) and TRBJ1-1; D unresolved. The CDR3 nucleotides are TGTGCCAGCAGCCATCGACACCTGAACACTGAAGCTTTCTTT. It codes for CASSHRHLNTEAFF.